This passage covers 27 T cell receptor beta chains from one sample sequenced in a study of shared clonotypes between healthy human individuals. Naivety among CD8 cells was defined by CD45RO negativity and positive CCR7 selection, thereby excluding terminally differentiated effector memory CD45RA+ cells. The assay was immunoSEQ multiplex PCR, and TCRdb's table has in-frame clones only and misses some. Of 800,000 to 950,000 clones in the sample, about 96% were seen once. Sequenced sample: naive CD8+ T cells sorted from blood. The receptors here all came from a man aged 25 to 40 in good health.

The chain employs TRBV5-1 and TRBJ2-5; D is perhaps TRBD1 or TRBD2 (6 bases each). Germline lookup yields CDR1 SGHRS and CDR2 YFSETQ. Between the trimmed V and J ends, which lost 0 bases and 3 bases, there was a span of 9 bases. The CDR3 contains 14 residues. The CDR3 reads CASSLAGAKETQYF. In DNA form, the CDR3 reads TGCGCCAGCAGCTTGGCGGGGGCCAAAGAGACCCAGTACTTC.

The CDR3 DNA is TGCAGCGTTGATGGGAAGAACTCCTACGAGCAGTACTTC. It codes for CSVDGKNSYEQYF. The chain employs TRBV29-1 and TRBJ2-7, with unresolved D. V was shortened by 3 bases and J by 0 bases, with 9 bases between the two germline ends. From germline, CDR1 is SQVTM and CDR2 ANQGSEA. The CDR3 contains 13 residues.

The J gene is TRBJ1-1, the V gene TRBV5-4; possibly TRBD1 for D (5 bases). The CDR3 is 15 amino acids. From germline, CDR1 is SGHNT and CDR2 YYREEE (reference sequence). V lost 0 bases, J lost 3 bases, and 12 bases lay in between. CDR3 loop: CASSLVAGEDTEAFF. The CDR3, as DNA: TGTGCCAGCAGCTTGGTTGCGGGGGAAGACACTGAAGCTTTCTTT. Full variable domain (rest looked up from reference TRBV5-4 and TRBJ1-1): ETGVTQSPTHLIKTRGQQVTLRCSSQSGHNTVSWYQQALGQGPQFIFQYYREEENGRGNFPPRFSGLQFPNYSSELNVNALELDDSALYLCASSLVAGEDTEAFFGQGTRLTVV.

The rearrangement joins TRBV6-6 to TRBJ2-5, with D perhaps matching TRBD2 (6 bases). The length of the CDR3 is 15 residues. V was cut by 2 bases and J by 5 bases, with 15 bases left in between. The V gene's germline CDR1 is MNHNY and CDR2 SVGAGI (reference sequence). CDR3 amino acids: CASSYGSPSAETQYF. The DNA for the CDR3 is TGTGCCAGCAGTTACGGTAGCCCTAGCGCGGAGACCCAGTACTTC.

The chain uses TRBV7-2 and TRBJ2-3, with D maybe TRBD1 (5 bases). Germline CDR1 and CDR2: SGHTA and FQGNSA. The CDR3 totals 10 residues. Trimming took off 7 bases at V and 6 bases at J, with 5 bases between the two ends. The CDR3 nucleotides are TGTGCCAGCAACAGGGATACGCAGTATTTT. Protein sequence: CASNRDTQYF.

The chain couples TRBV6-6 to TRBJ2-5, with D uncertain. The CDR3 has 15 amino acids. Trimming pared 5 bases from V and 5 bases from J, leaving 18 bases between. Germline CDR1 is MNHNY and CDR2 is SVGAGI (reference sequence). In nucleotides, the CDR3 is TGTGCCAGCAGTGCGGTTCACAGTCCGTGGGAGACCCAGTACTTC. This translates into CASSAVHSPWETQYF.

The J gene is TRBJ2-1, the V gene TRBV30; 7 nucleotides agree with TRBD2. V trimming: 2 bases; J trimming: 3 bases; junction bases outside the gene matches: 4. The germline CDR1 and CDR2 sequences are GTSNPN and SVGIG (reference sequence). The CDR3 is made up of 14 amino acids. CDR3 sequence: CAWSSSGYYNEQFF. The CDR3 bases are TGTGCCTGGAGTTCTAGCGGTTACTACAATGAGCAGTTCTTC.

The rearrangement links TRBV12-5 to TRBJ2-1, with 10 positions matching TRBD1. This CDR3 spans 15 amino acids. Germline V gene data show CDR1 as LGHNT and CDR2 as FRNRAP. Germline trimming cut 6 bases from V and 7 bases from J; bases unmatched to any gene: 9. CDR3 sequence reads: CASGPTGGAKNEQFF. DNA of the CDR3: TGTGCTAGTGGGCCGACAGGGGGCGCGAAGAATGAGCAGTTCTTC.

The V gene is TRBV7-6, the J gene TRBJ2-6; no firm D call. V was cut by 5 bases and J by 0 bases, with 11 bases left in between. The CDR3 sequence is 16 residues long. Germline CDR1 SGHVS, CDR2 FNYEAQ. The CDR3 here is CASSPLEASGANVLTF. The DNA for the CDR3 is TGTGCCAGCAGCCCATTAGAGGCCTCTGGGGCCAACGTCCTGACTTTC.

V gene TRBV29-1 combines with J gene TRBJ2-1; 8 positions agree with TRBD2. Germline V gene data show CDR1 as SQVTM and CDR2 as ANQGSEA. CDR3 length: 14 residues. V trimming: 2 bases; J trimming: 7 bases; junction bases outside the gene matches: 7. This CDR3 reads CSVESELAGNEQFF. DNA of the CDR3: TGCAGCGTTGAATCCGAGTTAGCGGGGAATGAGCAGTTCTTC.

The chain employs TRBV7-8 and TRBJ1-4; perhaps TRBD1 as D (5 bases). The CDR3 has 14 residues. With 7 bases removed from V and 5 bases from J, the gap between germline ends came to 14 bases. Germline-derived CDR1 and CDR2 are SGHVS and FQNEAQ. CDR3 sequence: CASNKGAANEKLFF. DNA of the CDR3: TGTGCCAGCAACAAAGGGGCGGCGAATGAAAAACTGTTTTTT.

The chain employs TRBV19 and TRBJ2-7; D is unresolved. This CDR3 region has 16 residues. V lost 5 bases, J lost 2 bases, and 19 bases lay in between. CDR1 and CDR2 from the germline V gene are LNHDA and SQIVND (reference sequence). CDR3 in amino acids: CASSPSLGKRTYEQYF. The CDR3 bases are TGTGCCAGTAGTCCCAGTCTGGGTAAAAGGACCTACGAGCAGTACTTC. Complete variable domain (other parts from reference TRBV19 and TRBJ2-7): DGGITQSPKYLFRKEGQNVTLSCEQNLNHDAMYWYRQDPGQGLRLIYYSQIVNDFQKGDIAEGYSVSREKKESFPLTVTSAQKNPTAFYLCASSPSLGKRTYEQYFGPGTRLTVT.

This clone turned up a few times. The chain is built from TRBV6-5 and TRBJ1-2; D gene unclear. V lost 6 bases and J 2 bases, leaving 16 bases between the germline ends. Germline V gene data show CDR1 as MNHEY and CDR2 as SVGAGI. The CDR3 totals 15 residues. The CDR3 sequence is CASSPRFTGNYGYTF. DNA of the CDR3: TGTGCCAGCAGCCCCCGTTTCACTGGCAACTATGGCTACACCTTC.

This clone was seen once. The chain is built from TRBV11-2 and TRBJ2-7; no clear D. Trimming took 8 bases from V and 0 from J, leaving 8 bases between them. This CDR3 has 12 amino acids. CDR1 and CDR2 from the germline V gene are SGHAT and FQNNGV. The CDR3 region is CASRSSSYEQYF. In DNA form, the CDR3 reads TGTGCCAGCCGCAGTAGCTCCTACGAGCAGTACTTC.

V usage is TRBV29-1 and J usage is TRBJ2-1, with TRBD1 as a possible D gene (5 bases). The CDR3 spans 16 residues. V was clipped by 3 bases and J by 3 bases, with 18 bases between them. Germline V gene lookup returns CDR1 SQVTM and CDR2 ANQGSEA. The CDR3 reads CSVELGAGLIYNEQFF. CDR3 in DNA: TGCAGCGTTGAGCTAGGGGCAGGGTTAATCTACAATGAGCAGTTCTTC.

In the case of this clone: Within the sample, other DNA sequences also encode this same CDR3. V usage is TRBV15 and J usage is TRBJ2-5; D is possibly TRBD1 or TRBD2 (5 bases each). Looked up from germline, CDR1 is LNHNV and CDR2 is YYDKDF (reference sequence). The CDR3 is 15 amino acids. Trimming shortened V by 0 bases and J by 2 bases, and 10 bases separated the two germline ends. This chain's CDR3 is CATSRDRGAQETQYF. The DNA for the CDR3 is TGTGCCACCAGCAGAGATCGAGGGGCGCAAGAGACCCAGTACTTC. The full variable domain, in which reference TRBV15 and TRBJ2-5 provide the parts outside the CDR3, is DAMVIQNPRYQVTQFGKPVTLSCSQTLNHNVMYWYQQKSSQAPKLLFHYYDKDFNNEADTPDNFQSRRPNTSFCFLDIRSPGLGDTAMYLCATSRDRGAQETQYFGPGTRLLVL.

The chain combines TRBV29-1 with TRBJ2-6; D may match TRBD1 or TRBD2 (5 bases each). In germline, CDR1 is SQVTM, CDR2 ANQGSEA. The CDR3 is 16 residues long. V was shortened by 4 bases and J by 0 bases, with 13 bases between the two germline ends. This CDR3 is CSVGRDEYSGANVLTF. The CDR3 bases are TGCAGCGTTGGTAGGGACGAGTACTCTGGGGCCAACGTCCTGACTTTC.

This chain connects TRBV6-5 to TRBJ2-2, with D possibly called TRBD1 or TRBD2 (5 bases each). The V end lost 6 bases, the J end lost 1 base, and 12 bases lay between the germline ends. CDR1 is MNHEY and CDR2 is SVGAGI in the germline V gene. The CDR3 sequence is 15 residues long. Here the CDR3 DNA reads TGTGCCAGCAGCCCATGGGACGGGAACACCGGGGAGCTGTTTTTT. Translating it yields CASSPWDGNTGELFF.

In nucleotides, the CDR3 is TGTGCCAGCAACCCCCCCGGCGGGCAACTAAACGAGCAGTACTTC. This translates into CASNPPGGQLNEQYF. The chain uses TRBV5-5 and TRBJ2-7; D may be TRBD2 (5 bases). This CDR3 comprises 15 residues. V lost 6 bases and J 5 bases, leaving 21 bases between the germline ends. Germline CDR1 SGHKS, CDR2 YYEKEE (reference sequence).

The CDR3 DNA follows: TGTGCCATCAGTGAGTCGGGACAGGGGTACCAGCCCCAGCATTTT. Translated, it gives CAISESGQGYQPQHF. V gene TRBV10-3 combines with J gene TRBJ1-5, with 10 bases that match TRBD1. The CDR3 spans 15 residues. V dropped 0 bases and J dropped 7; count of bases not matched to a gene: 3. The V gene's germline CDR1 is ENHRY and CDR2 SYGVKD.

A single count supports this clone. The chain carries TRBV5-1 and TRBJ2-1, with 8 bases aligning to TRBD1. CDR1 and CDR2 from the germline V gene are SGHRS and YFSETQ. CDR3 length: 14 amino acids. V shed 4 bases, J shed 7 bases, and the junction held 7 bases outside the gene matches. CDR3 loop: CASSPYRGMNEQFF. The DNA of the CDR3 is TGCGCCAGCAGCCCGTACAGGGGGATGAATGAGCAGTTCTTC.

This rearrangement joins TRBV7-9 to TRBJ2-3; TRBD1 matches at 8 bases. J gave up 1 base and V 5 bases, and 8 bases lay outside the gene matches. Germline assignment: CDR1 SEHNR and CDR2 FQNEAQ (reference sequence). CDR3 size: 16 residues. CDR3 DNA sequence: TGTGCCAGCAGCCACTCCGGGACAGGCGGCACAGATACGCAGTATTTT. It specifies CASSHSGTGGTDTQYF.

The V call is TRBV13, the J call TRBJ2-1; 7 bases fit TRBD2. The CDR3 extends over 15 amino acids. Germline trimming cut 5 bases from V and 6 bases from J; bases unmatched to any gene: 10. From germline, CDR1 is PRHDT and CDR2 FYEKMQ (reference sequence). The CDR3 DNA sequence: TGTGCCAGCAGCGAACGGGACTACCTTTTCAATGAGCAGTTCTTC. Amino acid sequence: CASSERDYLFNEQFF. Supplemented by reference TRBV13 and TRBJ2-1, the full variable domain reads AAGVIQSPRHLIKEKRETATLKCYPIPRHDTVYWYQQGPGQDPQFLISFYEKMQSDKGSIPDRFSAQQFSDYHSELNMSSLELGDSALYFCASSERDYLFNEQFFGPGTRLTVL.

CDR3 bases: TGTGCCAGCGAGGGCCGGGGCACTGAAGCTTTCTTT. Amino acid sequence: CASEGRGTEAFF. The V gene is TRBV6-1, the J gene TRBJ1-1; D is unclear. This CDR3 is built from 12 residues. Germline V gene lookup returns CDR1 MNHNS and CDR2 SASEGT. V dropped 8 bases and J dropped 4 bases, with 11 bases sitting between them.

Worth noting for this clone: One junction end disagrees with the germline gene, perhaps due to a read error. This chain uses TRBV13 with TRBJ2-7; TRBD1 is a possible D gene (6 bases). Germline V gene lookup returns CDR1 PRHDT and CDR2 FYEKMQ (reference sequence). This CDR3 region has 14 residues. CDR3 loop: CASTLLQGLNEQYF. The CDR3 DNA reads TGTGCCAGCACCTTACTCCAGGGGTTGAACGAGCAGTACTTC.

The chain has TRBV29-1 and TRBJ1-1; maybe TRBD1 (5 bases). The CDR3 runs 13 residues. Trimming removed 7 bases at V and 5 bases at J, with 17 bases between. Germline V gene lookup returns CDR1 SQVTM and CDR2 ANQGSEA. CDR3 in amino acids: CSALEGSGTEAFF. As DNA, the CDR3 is TGCAGCGCCCTCGAGGGGAGTGGTACTGAAGCTTTCTTT.

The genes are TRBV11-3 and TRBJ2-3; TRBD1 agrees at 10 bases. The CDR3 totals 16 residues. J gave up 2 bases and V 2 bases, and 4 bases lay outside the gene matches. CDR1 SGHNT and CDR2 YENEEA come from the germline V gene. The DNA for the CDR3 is TGTGCCAGCAGCTTATATGGGACAGGGGACACAGATACGCAGTATTTT. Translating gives CASSLYGTGDTDTQYF.